Sequencing of this T cell receptor beta chain was carried out in a study of metastatic and nonmetastatic thyroid tumors. About the study: Peripheral blood and tumor or nodule samples from malignant and benign thyroid patients were compared. Overall study findings and caveats: Patients with malignant thyroid tumors reportedly had significantly higher TCR beta diversity than those with benign nodules, in blood and tumor.

Every patient underwent thyroid surgery untreated. This CDR3 comprises 13 residues. The ends were cut back, 7 bases at V and 1 base at J, with 9 bases in the middle. This clone is termed medium-sized. Its antigen is not identified. In the authors' methods: Clinicopathological groups supplied CDR3 differences that were used to build a distant-metastasis classifier for papillary thyroid cancer. TCRdb reassembled clones from the PCR reads with MiXCR. TCRdb's processing, not the study's, gives the V and J calls here. The repertoire holds roughly 15,000 clones, with about 35% as singletons. The sequenced material came from tumor tissue. This receptor was obtained from a female donor with papillary thyroid cancer or a benign thyroid nodule (not recorded which). Some clones in this sample may be carry-over from other donors' samples. The chain combines TRBV12-3 or TRBV12-4 with TRBJ2-3; D is unclear. CDR3 amino acids: CASNPQGTDTQYF. Written as DNA, the CDR3 is TGTGCCAGCAACCCCCAGGGCACAGATACGCAGTATTTT.